The clone carrying this TCR beta chain was picked up a small number of times. The antigen is undetermined. Constant-segment primers served in 5'RACE that generated TCR alpha and TCR beta cDNA libraries bearing sample barcodes and UMIs. TCRdb re-called the 5' RACE reads with MiXCR, one entry per CDR3 protein. The profile shows approximately 260,000 distinct CDR3 sequences, under 20% of them singletons. The germline V gene encodes CDR1 KGHSH and CDR2 LQKENI. V shed 3 bases and J 0 bases; nucleotides not matched to a gene: 7. This CDR3 is 16 amino acids long. This sample is drawn from a study of T-cell memory formation after mild COVID-19. Points from the study as a whole: While clones contracting from day 15 to 85 were balanced between CD4 and CD8, later expanders leaned CD4+. CM and EM subsets held most contracting CD4+ clones; EMRA held CD8+ ones. Cross-reactive memory apparently joined, as some responding clones appeared in pre-infection memory.

The rearrangement uses TRBV18 and TRBJ1-1; 7 nucleotides match TRBD1. The material sequenced was PBMCs or a T cell subset sorted from them (not recorded which). The source is a young man who had mild COVID-19 (a few samples of this study predate the infection). Cell type and time point are not known. CDR3 loop: CASSPNGQDLNTEAFF. CDR3 in DNA: TGTGCCAGCTCACCGAACGGACAGGACCTGAACACTGAAGCTTTCTTT.